This T cell receptor beta chain was profiled in a study of read filtering for tumor transcriptome and immune sequencing. There are 16 residues in the CDR3. The germline CDR1 and CDR2 sequences are LGHNA and YNFKEQ. V was pared by 0 bases and J by 6 bases, with 14 bases between. This library used approximately 390 ng RNA and molecular barcoded adaptors spanning alpha/delta and beta/gamma chains. TCRdb itself ran the reads through MiXCR, one entry per CDR3 protein. The sample has tens of thousands of distinct CDR3 sequences, 14% seen once; the top ten hold 40% to 55%. This chain links TRBV4-2 with TRBJ2-2, with D hard to call. The clonotype originates from a donor at least 40 years old with multiple myeloma. Sequencing input: a population of CD138-negative cells sorted from bone marrow. The CDR3 spells CASSQDSSLISGELFF. Written as DNA, the CDR3 is TGTGCCAGCAGCCAAGATAGTTCCCTAATCTCCGGGGAGCTGTTTTTT.